These 14 T cell receptor beta chains share one sample of origin, sequenced in a study of CD8 T cells in Susac syndrome. Random hexamers were used to reverse transcribe 0.5 to 1 ug of RNA. TCRdb reanalysed the immunoSEQ multiplex PCR reads using MiXCR and keeps one entry per CDR3 protein. The table has some 130,000 distinct CDR3 sequences, about 95% seen once. The sample consisted of CD4+ T cells from PBMCs. Receptors were obtained from a human donor in good health.

The V gene is TRBV29-1, the J gene TRBJ2-3; a weak D match, TRBD1 (6 bases). Trimming shortened V by 0 bases and J by 5 bases, and 15 bases separated the two germline ends. Germline V gene data show CDR1 as SQVTM and CDR2 as ANQGSEA. CDR3 size: 15 residues. CDR3 sequence reads: CSVEDLRGIVDTQYF. Written as DNA, the CDR3 is TGCAGCGTTGAAGATCTAAGGGGGATAGTAGATACGCAGTATTTT.

Only a few counts were recorded for this clonotype. The V and J genes are TRBV18 and TRBJ2-1; D is uncertain. CDR1 is KGHSH, CDR2 LQKENI, per germline. The CDR3 sequence is 13 residues long. V lost 3 bases, J lost 4 bases, and 7 bases lay in between. DNA of the CDR3: TGTGCCAGCTCACCCTTCTCGTACAATGAGCAGTTCTTC. Translated: CASSPFSYNEQFF. Using reference TRBV18 and TRBJ2-1 for the parts outside the CDR3, the full variable domain is NAGVMQNPRHLVRRRGQEARLRCSPMKGHSHVYWYRQLPEEGLKFMVYLQKENIIDESGMPKERFSAEFPKEGPSILRIQQVVRGDSAAYFCASSPFSYNEQFFGPGTRLTVL.

This chain connects TRBV29-1 to TRBJ2-7; possibly TRBD2 for D (7 bases). V lost 7 bases and J 4 bases, leaving 17 bases between the germline ends. Germline CDR1 and CDR2: SQVTM and ANQGSEA. This CDR3 is 13 amino acids long. Here the CDR3 reads CSAGGREGYEQYF. The CDR3 coding sequence is TGCAGCGCCGGGGGCAGGGAGGGTTACGAGCAGTACTTC.

This clonotype has a single count. The chain links TRBV3-1 to TRBJ1-1; the D is unclear. V lost 4 bases, J lost 0 bases, and 6 bases lay in between. The CDR3 spans 13 residues. CDR1 and CDR2 (germline): LGHDT, YNNKEL (reference sequence). The CDR3 sequence: CASSRALNTEAFF. DNA of the CDR3: TGTGCCAGCAGCCGGGCCCTGAACACTGAAGCTTTCTTT.

The rearrangement uses TRBV18 and TRBJ1-1; D is perhaps TRBD1 (5 bases). V lost 4 bases, J lost 0 bases, and 15 bases lay in between. Per germline, CDR1 KGHSH and CDR2 LQKENI. CDR3 length: 16 residues. CDR3 region: CASSLNEGLLNTEAFF. DNA for the CDR3: TGTGCCAGCTCACTCAACGAGGGACTCCTGAACACTGAAGCTTTCTTT.

Here the CDR3 reads CASSRRSNTGELFF. CDR3 DNA sequence: TGTGCCAGCAGCCGAAGGTCGAACACCGGGGAGCTGTTTTTT. V usage is TRBV3-1 and J usage is TRBJ2-2; D remains ambiguous. The CDR3 length is 14 residues. Germline assignment: CDR1 LGHDT and CDR2 YNNKEL (reference sequence). V lost 4 bases and J lost 0, with 6 bases in between.

This rearrangement joins TRBV2 to TRBJ2-5, with 10 nucleotides matching TRBD2. This CDR3 has 13 residues. The junction had 3 bases not matched to a gene; V was cut back by 6 bases and J by 5 bases. The germline V gene has CDR1 SNHLY and CDR2 FYNNEI. The CDR3 region has the DNA TGTGCCAGCAGAGAGACTAGCGGGGAGACCCAGTACTTC. It codes for CASRETSGETQYF.

The chain carries TRBV28 and TRBJ2-1; no clear D. The CDR3 has 10 amino acids. V lost 6 bases, J lost 6 bases, and 3 bases lay in between. Germline V lookup: CDR1 MDHEN, CDR2 SYDVKM. Here the CDR3 reads CASSANEQFF. For the CDR3, the DNA is TGTGCCAGCAGCGCCAATGAGCAGTTCTTC. The whole variable domain, remainder taken from reference TRBV28 and TRBJ2-1, is DVKVTQSSRYLVKRTGEKVFLECVQDMDHENMFWYRQDPGLGLRLIYFSYDVKMKEKGDIPEGYSVSREKKERFSLILESASTNQTSMYLCASSANEQFFGPGTRLTVL.

This chain links TRBV18 with TRBJ2-1; D might be TRBD2 (6 bases). Germline loops: CDR1 KGHSH, CDR2 LQKENI. The CDR3 totals 12 residues. Trimming left V 8 bases short and J 2 bases short, with 7 bases between. CDR3 residues: CASGRTYNEQFF. The CDR3 DNA sequence: TGTGCCAGCGGGAGGACCTACAATGAGCAGTTCTTC.

The rearrangement links TRBV5-1 to TRBJ1-5; 9 bases align to TRBD1. With V trimmed by 4 bases and J by 0 bases, 17 bases remained unmatched. CDR3 length: 20 residues. Germline V gives CDR1 SGHRS, CDR2 YFSETQ. The CDR3 DNA reads as TGCGCCAGCAGCGGAGGACCCGGGGACAGGGCAGTGAATAGCAATCAGCCCCAGCATTTT. This codes for CASSGGPGDRAVNSNQPQHF.

The chain is built from TRBV6-5 and TRBJ2-7, with 8 bases matching TRBD2. This CDR3 is 15 amino acids long. V was clipped by 2 bases and J by 1 base; unmatched bases: 4. CDR1 is MNHEY and CDR2 is SVGAGI in the germline V gene. The CDR3 DNA reads TGTGCCAGCAGTTACCAGGCGGGAGGTTCCTACGAGCAGTACTTC. This sequence encodes CASSYQAGGSYEQYF.

This chain links TRBV3-1 with TRBJ2-1; 8 bases align to TRBD2. V trimming: 5 bases; J trimming: 4 bases; junction bases outside the gene matches: 10. Germline V lookup: CDR1 LGHDT, CDR2 YNNKEL (reference sequence). CDR3 length: 16 residues. CDR3 nucleotide sequence: TGTGCCAGCAGCGCCACCGGGACTAGGGTTTACAATGAGCAGTTCTTC. Its protein is CASSATGTRVYNEQFF.

The rearrangement joins TRBV7-6 to TRBJ2-7; TRBD2 might be the D (6 bases). The CDR3 has 12 residues. The V and J ends lost 3 bases and 7 bases respectively, with 10 bases between them. From germline, CDR1 is SGHVS and CDR2 FNYEAQ. The CDR3 sequence is CASSLVGREQYF. The CDR3 DNA follows: TGTGCCAGCAGCTTGGTAGGGAGGGAGCAGTACTTC.

The chain joins TRBV5-1 to TRBJ1-2; 10 bases line up with TRBD1. The CDR3 has 16 residues. V dropped 4 bases and J dropped 1; count of bases not matched to a gene: 7. Germline assignment: CDR1 SGHRS and CDR2 YFSETQ. CDR3 amino acids: CASSVGTGDINYGYTF. DNA for the CDR3: TGCGCCAGCAGCGTCGGGACAGGGGATATTAACTATGGCTACACCTTC.